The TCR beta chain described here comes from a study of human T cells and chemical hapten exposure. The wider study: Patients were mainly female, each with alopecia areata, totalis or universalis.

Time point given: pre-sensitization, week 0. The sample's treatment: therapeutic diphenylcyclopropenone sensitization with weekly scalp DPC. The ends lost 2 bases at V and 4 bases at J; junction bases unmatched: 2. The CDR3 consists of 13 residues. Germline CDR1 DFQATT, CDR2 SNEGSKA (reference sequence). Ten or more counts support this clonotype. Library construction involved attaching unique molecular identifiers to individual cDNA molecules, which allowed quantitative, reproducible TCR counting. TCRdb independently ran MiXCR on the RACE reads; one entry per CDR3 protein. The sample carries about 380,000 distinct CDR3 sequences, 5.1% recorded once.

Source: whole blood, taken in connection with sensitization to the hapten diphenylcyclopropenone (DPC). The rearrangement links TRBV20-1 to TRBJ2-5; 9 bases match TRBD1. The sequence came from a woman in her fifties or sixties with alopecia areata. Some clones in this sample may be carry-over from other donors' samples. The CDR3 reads CSARRQGGETQYF. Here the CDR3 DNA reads TGCAGTGCTAGAAGACAGGGGGGAGAGACCCAGTACTTC.